This T cell receptor beta chain comes out of a study of blood T cells in healthy people across ages. Overall study findings and caveats: Unsorted PBMC material precluded a definitive naive versus antigen-experienced comparison. Compared with aged donors, long-lived donors showed fewer expanded clones, suggesting selection.

Every donor contributed roughly 10 milliliters of peripheral blood by blood draw. Each sample gave at least 7 million isolated PBMCs. PCR was performed a second time for about 7 to 11 cycles using a sample-barcoded 5' primer and a J-beta primer mix. TCRdb re-analysed the 5' RACE reads in MiXCR, keeping a single row per CDR3 protein. The sample records 1,300,000 or so distinct CDR3 sequences, roughly 59% being singletons. As concerns this clonotype: The target antigen is unknown.

After removal of 1 base from V and 3 bases from J, the junction contained 8 bases not matched to a gene. Germline CDR1 and CDR2: SGHTA and FQGNSA. The CDR3 is made up of 17 amino acids. The TCR sequence derives from a man aged 18 to 30 in good health. Sequencing was done on a sample of blood. The chain employs TRBV7-2 and TRBJ2-7; 11 positions agree with TRBD1. The CDR3 sequence: CASSLVGRGTGGYEQYF. In nucleotides, the CDR3 is TGTGCCAGCAGCTTAGTGGGAAGGGGGACAGGGGGCTACGAGCAGTACTTC.